The 21 T cell receptor beta chains below were found in one sample sequenced in a study of blood T cells in healthy people across ages. A second PCR of roughly 7 to 11 cycles used a sample-barcoded 5' primer and a J-beta primer mix. TCRdb passed the 5' RACE reads through MiXCR, listing each CDR3 protein once. The data hold 700,000 to 950,000 distinct CDR3 sequences, with roughly 47% observed a single time. The source material was blood. These receptors all come from a woman between 55 and 75 years old in good health.

The count of this clonotype is one. V is TRBV7-2 and J is TRBJ2-4, with 12 bases fitting TRBD2. V lost 5 bases and J lost 7; bases outside the gene matches: 9. Per the germline V gene, CDR1 is SGHTA and CDR2 is FQGNSA. The CDR3 spans 16 residues. The CDR3 reads CASSTHASGGVNIQYF. The DNA for the CDR3 is TGTGCCAGCAGCACACACGCTAGCGGGGGGGTTAACATTCAGTACTTC.

This clonotype has only one observation. The rearrangement joins TRBV9 to TRBJ2-1, with TRBD2 identical over 8 bases. V was clipped by 2 bases and J by 10 bases; unmatched bases: 11. This CDR3 spans 15 amino acids. Germline CDR1 SGDLS, CDR2 YYNGEE. The CDR3 DNA is TGTGCCAGCAGCGTTAGGGGACTAGGGGACTACGAGCAGTTCTTC. This codes for CASSVRGLGDYEQFF. Complete variable domain (other parts from reference TRBV9 and TRBJ2-1): DSGVTQTPKHLITATGQRVTLRCSPRSGDLSVYWYQQSLDQGLQFLIQYYNGEERAKGNILERFSAQQFPDLHSELNLSSLELGDSALYFCASSVRGLGDYEQFFGPGTRLTVL.

The rearrangement links TRBV9 to TRBJ2-7, with D possibly matching TRBD2 (6 bases). The ends were cut back, 1 base at V and 3 bases at J, with 14 bases in the middle. This CDR3 spans 15 amino acids. Per germline, CDR1 SGDLS and CDR2 YYNGEE. Here the CDR3 reads CASSVSGTSIYEQYF. The CDR3 coding sequence is TGTGCCAGCAGCGTAAGTGGGACTTCAATCTACGAGCAGTACTTC.

This clonotype was observed many times. CDR3 residues: CSASGGNEQFF. As DNA, the CDR3 is TGCAGTGCTTCCGGGGGCAATGAGCAGTTCTTC. The J gene is TRBJ2-1, the V gene TRBV20-1, with D perhaps TRBD2 (6 bases). Germline lookup yields CDR1 DFQATT and CDR2 SNEGSKA (reference sequence). V lost 5 bases and J lost 6, with 8 bases in between. The CDR3 runs to 11 residues.

This chain joins TRBV28 and TRBJ2-3; 8 bases are a match to TRBD1. Looked up from germline, CDR1 is MDHEN and CDR2 is SYDVKM. This CDR3 has 15 amino acids. J gave up 5 bases and V 4 bases, and 8 bases lay outside the gene matches. The CDR3 protein is CASSYPDRVKDTQYF. The CDR3, as DNA: TGTGCCAGCAGTTACCCGGACAGGGTGAAAGATACGCAGTATTTT.

The rearrangement joins TRBV4-2 to TRBJ2-3, with D possibly being TRBD2 (5 bases). Germline assignment: CDR1 LGHNA and CDR2 YNFKEQ. The ends were cut back, 3 bases at V and 1 base at J, with 11 bases in the middle. The CDR3 runs 15 residues. CDR3 in amino acids: CASSQHSGGTDTQYF. The CDR3 nucleotides read TGTGCCAGCAGCCAGCACAGCGGCGGCACAGATACGCAGTATTTT.

The CDR3 loop reads CASSHDSVYGYTF. The CDR3 region has the DNA TGTGCCAGCAGTCATGACAGTGTCTATGGCTACACCTTC. The chain is built from TRBV28 and TRBJ1-2; weak D call: TRBD1 (5 bases). The CDR3 totals 13 residues. Trimming cost V 5 bases and J 4 bases, with 11 bases left between them. Germline V lookup: CDR1 MDHEN, CDR2 SYDVKM.

The chain has TRBV9 and TRBJ1-1, with 10 bases fitting TRBD1. The J segment lost 1 base and the V segment lost 2 bases, leaving 2 bases of the junction unmatched. Germline V gene lookup returns CDR1 SGDLS and CDR2 YYNGEE. The CDR3 contains 15 residues. For the CDR3, the DNA is TGTGCCAGCAGCGTGACAGGGGGCCCGAACACTGAAGCTTTCTTT. It encodes CASSVTGGPNTEAFF.

This clonotype was picked up one time. The genes are TRBV27 and TRBJ2-3, with 7 bases identical to TRBD2. The CDR3 covers 17 residues. The V gene end was trimmed by 8 bases and the J gene end by 0 bases; junction bases not matched to a gene: 14. Germline CDR1 and CDR2: MNHEY and SMNVEV (reference sequence). The DNA for the CDR3 is TGTGCCAGCGGGAGGGCGCGGGTAGCCGCTAGCACAGATACGCAGTATTTT. Encoded protein: CASGRARVAASTDTQYF.

This clonotype was counted a few times. V gene TRBV7-9 combines with J gene TRBJ2-1; 10 nucleotides agree with TRBD2. The J segment lost 9 bases and the V segment lost 2 bases, leaving 4 bases of the junction unmatched. CDR3 size: 14 residues. Germline assignment: CDR1 SEHNR and CDR2 FQNEAQ (reference sequence). The CDR3 region has the DNA TGTGCCAGCAGCTTATTAGCGGGAGGATCTGAGCAGTTCTTC. Its protein product is CASSLLAGGSEQFF.

This clonotype showed up many times. The chain combines TRBV10-3 with TRBJ2-5; 11 bases map to TRBD2. Looked up from germline, CDR1 is ENHRY and CDR2 is SYGVKD. The CDR3 length is 16 residues. J gave up 1 base and V 3 bases, and 4 bases lay outside the gene matches. CDR3 amino acids: CAISEVLAGAQETQYF. Written as DNA, the CDR3 is TGTGCCATCAGTGAAGTACTAGCGGGGGCCCAAGAGACCCAGTACTTC.

This clonotype was detected only a few times. The rearrangement links TRBV29-1 to TRBJ1-1; tentative D call: TRBD1 (6 bases). The CDR3 runs 14 residues. V gave up 1 base and J gave up 7 bases, with 16 bases separating them. Per germline, CDR1 SQVTM and CDR2 ANQGSEA. In nucleotides, the CDR3 is TGCAGCGTTGAAGGGGGGCAGGGGAGGAATGAAGCTTTCTTT. Its protein is CSVEGGQGRNEAFF.

This clonotype was counted at least ten times. This chain connects TRBV12-3 or TRBV12-4 to TRBJ1-5; tentative D call: TRBD1 (5 bases). Deletions cut 6 bases from V and 1 base from J, with 10 bases between. The CDR3 length is 14 residues. The CDR3, as DNA: TGTGCCAGCAGGTTGGACACGAGCAATCAGCCCCAGCATTTT. Amino acid sequence: CASRLDTSNQPQHF.

In nucleotides, the CDR3 is TGTGCCAGCAGTGAATCCAAGGGGGGGAGCACAGATACGCAGTATTTT. It codes for CASSESKGGSTDTQYF. The chain combines TRBV6-1 with TRBJ2-3; the D gene is possibly TRBD2 (7 bases). CDR3 length: 16 residues. Trimming shortened V by 2 bases and J by 0 bases, and 12 bases separated the two germline ends. In germline, CDR1 is MNHNS, CDR2 SASEGT.

This clonotype was counted only a few times. CDR3 in DNA: TGTGCCATCAGTGAAGGGCAGGCCGACGAGCAGTACTTC. Protein product: CAISEGQADEQYF. This rearrangement joins TRBV10-3 to TRBJ2-7; D unclear. The germline gives CDR1 ENHRY, CDR2 SYGVKD. V shed 3 bases and J shed 5 bases, with 11 bases lying between them. The CDR3 extends over 13 amino acids.

This clonotype was seen a handful of times. The CDR3, as DNA: TGTGCCAGCAGCCAAGGCCCCCGACGAGTCAAGTACTTC. It specifies CASSQGPRRVKYF. V gene TRBV14 combines with J gene TRBJ2-4; no clear D. Trimming removed 1 base from V and 14 bases from J, with 15 bases in between. This CDR3 has 13 residues. Germline-derived CDR1 and CDR2 are SGHDN and FVKESK.

A remark on this clonotype: A clone one base away is much larger, so this may be a read error. J is TRBJ1-2 and V is TRBV12-3 or TRBV12-4; maybe TRBD1 (6 bases). The CDR3 is 15 residues long. The V end was cut by 3 bases, the J end by 2 bases, with 13 bases between. CDR3 nucleotide sequence: TGTGCCAGCAGTTTTGTGGGGGGCCTCAACTATGGCTACACCTTC. Translation: CASSFVGGLNYGYTF.

In its sample, this clonotype was seen a few times. The chain employs TRBV6-5 and TRBJ2-4; D tentatively reads TRBD1 or TRBD2 (5 bases each). The germline V gene has CDR1 MNHEY and CDR2 SVGAGI. CDR3 size: 16 residues. Trimming pared 4 bases from V and 1 base from J, leaving 14 bases between. CDR3 amino acids: CASSSSGATAKNIQYF. In nucleotides, the CDR3 is TGTGCCAGCAGTTCCTCCGGGGCGACGGCCAAAAACATTCAGTACTTC.

The chain has TRBV7-2 and TRBJ2-3; 9 bases align to TRBD1. V lost 1 base and J lost 6; bases outside the gene matches: 5. The CDR3 totals 15 residues. Germline CDR1 and CDR2: SGHTA and FQGNSA. CDR3 region: CASSLVGQGPDTQYF. The DNA of the CDR3 is TGTGCCAGCAGCTTAGTGGGACAGGGCCCCGATACGCAGTATTTT.

This clonotype was recorded at least ten times. The rearrangement joins TRBV2 to TRBJ2-5; D is undetermined. In germline, CDR1 is SNHLY, CDR2 FYNNEI. V lost 2 bases to trimming and J lost 5 bases, with 6 bases between them. The CDR3 spans 12 residues. The CDR3 DNA is TGTGCCAGCAGTGAAAGAGCGGAGACCCAGTACTTC. It specifies CASSERAETQYF.

This clonotype was detected ten times or more. The chain combines TRBV4-1 with TRBJ2-5; D gene unclear. The CDR3 is 11 residues long. From germline, CDR1 is MGHRA and CDR2 YSYEKL. Between the trimmed V and J ends, which lost 3 bases and 5 bases, there was a span of 4 bases. Here the CDR3 DNA reads TGCGCCAGCAGCCAGATGGAGACCCAGTACTTC. It yields the protein CASSQMETQYF.